Presented here are 11 T cell receptor beta chains from one specimen sequenced in a study of STAT5B mutations in CD4+ large granular lymphocyte leukemia. TCRdb keeps only in-frame clones here, not all; method: immunoSEQ multiplex PCR. The table lists 23,000 or so clones, approximately 71% of them singletons. The sample taken for sequencing was CD4+ T cells from blood buffy coats. These receptors all stem from a human donor in good health.

V gene TRBV11-3 combines with J gene TRBJ2-5, with D possibly being TRBD1 (5 bases). V lost 1 base, J lost 1 base, and 10 bases lay in between. Germline V gene data show CDR1 as SGHNT and CDR2 as YENEEA. The CDR3 spans 15 residues. In nucleotides, the CDR3 is TGTGCCAGCAGCTTAGGACAGTATACCCAAGAGACCCAGTACTTC. This translates into CASSLGQYTQETQYF. The full variable domain, in which reference TRBV11-3 and TRBJ2-5 provide the parts outside the CDR3, is EAGVVQSPRYKIIEKKQPVAFWCNPISGHNTLYWYLQNLGQGPELLIRYENEEAVDDSQLPKDRFSAERLKGVDSTLKIQPAELGDSAVYLCASSLGQYTQETQYFGPGTRLLVL.

The gene calls are TRBV7-8 and TRBJ2-3; possibly TRBD2 for D (5 bases). This CDR3 comprises 12 residues. Germline V gene lookup returns CDR1 SGHVS and CDR2 FQNEAQ. V shed 5 bases and J shed 5 bases, with 8 bases lying between them. The CDR3 bases are TGTGCCAGCAGCAGGACTGGAGATACGCAGTATTTT. Translated: CASSRTGDTQYF.

The chain carries TRBV21-1 and TRBJ2-3. TRBV21-1 is an annotated pseudogene. The CDR3 sequence is 16 residues long. DNA of the CDR3: TGTGCCAGCAGCAAAGCGCTGGGGGCGGGGACAGATACGCAGTATTTT. Its protein product is CASSKALGAGTDTQYF.

The gene calls are TRBV18 and TRBJ2-2; D might be TRBD2 (5 bases). The CDR3 covers 16 residues. V was shortened by 2 bases and J by 1 base, with 11 bases between the two germline ends. Germline V gene data show CDR1 as KGHSH and CDR2 as LQKENI. Written as DNA, the CDR3 is TGTGCCAGCTCACCAATAAGACGGGAGAACACCGGGGAGCTGTTTTTT. It is translated as CASSPIRRENTGELFF.

This clone was detected only a few times. The rearrangement joins TRBV5-1 to TRBJ1-1; D is undetermined. CDR3 length equals 13 residues. With 0 bases removed from V and 1 base from J, the gap between germline ends came to 4 bases. CDR1 is SGHRS, CDR2 YFSETQ, per germline. This chain's CDR3 is CASSLGSNTEAFF. For the CDR3, the DNA is TGCGCCAGCAGCTTGGGATCGAACACTGAAGCTTTCTTT.

The chain joins TRBV2 to TRBJ2-1; weak D call: TRBD2 (6 bases). The germline CDR1 and CDR2 sequences are SNHLY and FYNNEI. Trimming stripped 2 bases from V and 4 bases from J, with 15 bases between. This CDR3 region has 16 residues. CDR3 sequence (DNA): TGTGCCAGCAGTGAACAGGGCGGGGCAGTTTACAATGAGCAGTTCTTC. Translation: CASSEQGGAVYNEQFF.

This clone is medium-sized (0.01 to 0.1%) within its sample. In DNA, the CDR3 is TGTGCCAGCATTAAGAGGGGGAACACTGAAGCTTTCTTT. Translated: CASIKRGNTEAFF. The chain combines TRBV6-1 with TRBJ1-1, with a weak D call TRBD1 (5 bases). CDR3 length: 13 amino acids. CDR1 is MNHNS, CDR2 SASEGT, per germline. Deletions cut 7 bases from V and 1 base from J, with 10 bases between.

The chain joins TRBV30 to TRBJ1-4, with D possibly being TRBD1 (6 bases). Germline assignment: CDR1 GTSNPN and CDR2 SVGIG (reference sequence). V lost 0 bases and J lost 0, with 11 bases in between. This CDR3 contains 16 residues. The CDR3 nucleotides are TGTGCCTGGAGTGTCGGTACAGGGTCAACTAATGAAAAACTGTTTTTT. Its translation is CAWSVGTGSTNEKLFF.

The chain joins TRBV5-1 to TRBJ1-2; 7 bases map to TRBD1. CDR1 is SGHRS, CDR2 YFSETQ, per germline. With V trimmed by 5 bases and J by 3 bases, 7 bases remained unmatched. The CDR3 contains 14 residues. The CDR3 here is CASRSTGDDYGYTF. CDR3 DNA sequence: TGCGCCAGCAGGTCCACAGGGGACGACTATGGCTACACCTTC.

In its sample, this clone was seen once. V usage is TRBV14 and J usage is TRBJ2-5; no firm D call. The CDR3 is 14 residues long. Germline V lookup: CDR1 SGHDN, CDR2 FVKESK. The V end lost 3 bases, the J end lost 7 bases, and 15 bases lay between the germline ends. As DNA, the CDR3 is TGTGCCAGCAGCCAGGACGCGGTGGTTGGGACCCAGTACTTC. This encodes CASSQDAVVGTQYF.

The J gene is TRBJ2-6, the V gene TRBV27; TRBD2 is a possible D gene (5 bases). The V and J ends lost 6 bases and 2 bases respectively, with 14 bases between them. CDR1 and CDR2 (germline): MNHEY, SMNVEV (reference sequence). The CDR3 runs to 16 residues. The CDR3 DNA sequence: TGTGCCAGCAGAAAGGAGGACCTGACTGGGGCCAACGTCCTGACTTTC. This gives the protein CASRKEDLTGANVLTF.